The 23 T cell receptor beta chains below all came from one sample that was sequenced in a study of cytomegalovirus exposure and HLA in healthy donors. The data were produced by immunoSEQ multiplex PCR, yet TCRdb's version contains in-frame clones alone and is incomplete. The sample shows about 240,000 clones, approximately 87% of them seen only once. Sequenced: PBMCs. Source of these receptors: a man between 18 and 29 years old in good health and CMV-seronegative.

This chain uses TRBV12-5 with TRBJ2-7; 11 bases agree with TRBD2. Unmatched junction bases numbered 13, after V lost 8 bases and J lost 7 bases. Per the germline V gene, CDR1 is LGHNT and CDR2 is FRNRAP. This CDR3 has 15 amino acids. This CDR3 is CASTLSGRASGEQYF. CDR3 coding DNA: TGTGCTAGTACCCTTAGCGGGAGGGCCTCTGGGGAGCAGTACTTC. The full variable domain, with the rest looked up from reference TRBV12-5 and TRBJ2-7, is DARVTQTPRHKVTEMGQEVTMRCQPILGHNTVFWYRQTMMQGLELLAYFRNRAPLDDSGMPKDRFSAEMPDATLATLKIQPSEPRDSAVYFCASTLSGRASGEQYFGPGTRLTVT.

The chain couples TRBV25-1 to TRBJ1-1; 7 bases are a match to TRBD1. Germline values: CDR1 MGHDK, CDR2 SYGVNS. The CDR3 is 13 amino acids. Trimming removed 6 bases from V and 8 bases from J; junction bases left unmatched: 9. The CDR3 DNA is TGTGCCAGCAGGGTCGCAGGGGGTGCCGAAGCTTTCTTT. Translating gives CASRVAGGAEAFF.

The J gene is TRBJ2-3, the V gene TRBV7-2, with D unresolved. The V and J ends lost 0 bases and 4 bases respectively, with 14 bases between them. Germline-derived CDR1 and CDR2 are SGHTA and FQGNSA. CDR3 length: 16 amino acids. CDR3 nucleotide sequence: TGTGCCAGCAGCTTAGCGTCCGGAGAAGGCTCAGATACGCAGTATTTT. Translated: CASSLASGEGSDTQYF.

The CDR3 DNA sequence: TGTGCCAGCAGGACAGGCACCTCTGGAAACACCATATATTTT. Translating gives CASRTGTSGNTIYF. V usage is TRBV28 and J usage is TRBJ1-3, with D perhaps TRBD1 (6 bases). The CDR3 has 14 residues. Germline assignment: CDR1 MDHEN and CDR2 SYDVKM. V shed 6 bases and J shed 0 bases, with 9 bases lying between them.

This rearrangement joins TRBV7-9 to TRBJ2-7, with TRBD2 matching over 8 bases. Germline V gives CDR1 SEHNR, CDR2 FQNEAQ (reference sequence). This CDR3 has 15 amino acids. The V segment lost 5 bases and the J segment 7 bases; nucleotides outside the gene matches: 13. The CDR3 DNA reads as TGTGCCAGCAGCCCCTTGAGCGGGGGTACGGAGGAGCAGTACTTC. Translated: CASSPLSGGTEEQYF.

V and J are TRBV12-5 and TRBJ2-4; possible D gene TRBD1, 5 bases. The CDR3 covers 16 residues. The V gene lost 0 bases and the J gene lost 6 bases, with 15 bases spanning the gap. Germline V gives CDR1 LGHNT, CDR2 FRNRAP. CDR3 residues: CASGLVIGRVGNIQYF. CDR3 bases: TGTGCTAGTGGTTTGGTAATCGGCAGGGTGGGAAACATTCAGTACTTC.

The genes are TRBV10-1 and TRBJ2-3; TRBD2 matches 12 bases. The CDR3 runs to 16 residues. J gave up 2 bases and V 2 bases, and 2 bases lay outside the gene matches. CDR1 WNHNN and CDR2 SYGVQD come from the germline V gene (reference sequence). The CDR3 protein is CASSELAGGLTDTQYF. The CDR3 DNA reads TGCGCCAGCAGTGAGCTAGCGGGAGGGCTCACAGATACGCAGTATTTT.

This clone has a handful of counts. Here the CDR3 reads CASRARETGELFF. For the CDR3, the DNA is TGTGCCAGCAGGGCACGGGAGACCGGGGAGCTGTTTTTT. The rearrangement joins TRBV6-4 to TRBJ2-2, with D possibly being TRBD2 (6 bases). The CDR3 runs to 13 residues. The V gene's germline CDR1 is MRHNA and CDR2 SNTAGT. V was trimmed by 6 bases and J by 5 bases, leaving 10 bases between them.

J is TRBJ2-5 and V is TRBV12-5, with D perhaps matching TRBD2 (6 bases). Germline values: CDR1 LGHNT, CDR2 FRNRAP. With 1 base removed from V and 7 bases from J, the gap between germline ends came to 16 bases. The CDR3 totals 15 residues. The CDR3 region has the DNA TGTGCTAGTGGTTTGGCACGCGGGACCACAGGGACCCAGTACTTC. It is translated as CASGLARGTTGTQYF.

The V and J genes are TRBV11-2 and TRBJ2-7; TRBD2 aligns across 9 bases. Looked up from germline, CDR1 is SGHAT and CDR2 is FQNNGV. V shed 6 bases and J 3 bases; nucleotides not matched to a gene: 3. The CDR3 spans 13 residues. This CDR3 reads CASSFSGGYEQYF. The CDR3 bases are TGTGCCAGCAGTTTTAGCGGGGGCTACGAGCAGTACTTC.

The chain has TRBV4-3 and TRBJ1-4, with 7 bases fitting TRBD1. CDR3 size: 16 residues. With 0 bases clipped from V and 0 bases from J, the junction kept 1 base outside the gene matches. The V gene's germline CDR1 is LGHNA and CDR2 YSLEER. In DNA, the CDR3 is TGCGCCAGCAGCCAAGACCAGGGGGCAACTAATGAAAAACTGTTTTTT. This translates into CASSQDQGATNEKLFF.

The rearrangement links TRBV9 to TRBJ2-2, with TRBD2 identical over 15 bases. CDR3 size: 16 residues. J gave up 13 bases and V 3 bases, and 10 bases lay outside the gene matches. Germline CDR1 SGDLS, CDR2 YYNGEE. The CDR3 loop is CASSAGLAGGLVGLFF. CDR3 bases: TGTGCCAGCAGCGCTGGACTAGCGGGGGGGCTAGTAGGGCTGTTTTTT.

The chain carries TRBV14 and TRBJ1-1; D gene uncertain. In germline, CDR1 is SGHDN, CDR2 FVKESK. Deletions cut 9 bases from V and 1 base from J, with 12 bases between. The CDR3 spans 13 residues. CDR3 DNA sequence: TGTGCCAGTGCGGCCAGTCCGAACACTGAAGCTTTCTTT. Its translation is CASAASPNTEAFF.

The rearrangement uses TRBV4-1 and TRBJ2-5; 8 positions match TRBD2. This CDR3 region has 14 residues. Germline CDR1 and CDR2: MGHRA and YSYEKL. Trimming at V came to 4 bases and at J to 5 bases, leaving 6 bases not matched to a gene. Written as DNA, the CDR3 is TGCGCCAGCAGCCCCCGGACTAGCTTGGAGACCCAGTACTTC. This codes for CASSPRTSLETQYF.

The chain joins TRBV7-9 to TRBJ2-3; 10 bases agree with TRBD2. The CDR3 has 16 amino acids. Looked up from germline, CDR1 is SEHNR and CDR2 is FQNEAQ (reference sequence). Losses at the gene ends were 4 bases for V and 4 bases for J; bases not matched to a gene: 8. DNA of the CDR3: TGTGCCAGCAGCTCCCAACTAGCGGGACTACCAGATACGCAGTATTTT. Its translation: CASSSQLAGLPDTQYF.

The chain has TRBV5-6 and TRBJ1-2; possible D gene TRBD1, 5 bases. Germline CDR1 and CDR2: SGHDT and YYEEEE. Trimming took off 0 bases at V and 4 bases at J, with 7 bases between the two ends. This CDR3 has 13 amino acids. The CDR3 reads CASSLGTPYGYTF. In DNA form, the CDR3 reads TGTGCCAGCAGCTTGGGGACACCCTATGGCTACACCTTC.

This clone has a single count. Germline is not matched at one junction end, which may reflect a read error. This sequence joins TRBV28 and TRBJ1-1, with a weak D call TRBD1 (6 bases). CDR3 size: 12 residues. CDR1 and CDR2 from the germline V gene are MDHEN and SYDVKM. CDR3 sequence reads: CASSQQGYEDFF. In DNA form, the CDR3 reads TGTGCCAGCAGTCAACAGGGTTACGAAGATTTCTTT.

This clone was seen more than once but under ten times. The chain is built from TRBV9 and TRBJ2-7, with 9 bases aligning to TRBD1. The germline V gene has CDR1 SGDLS and CDR2 YYNGEE. The CDR3 runs to 15 residues. With 4 bases clipped from V and 3 bases from J, the junction kept 8 bases outside the gene matches. The CDR3 DNA follows: TGTGCCAGCAGCCTCTCCGGACAGGGGAACTACGAGCAGTACTTC. It yields the protein CASSLSGQGNYEQYF.

This clone appeared once. The chain combines TRBV27 with TRBJ2-7, with TRBD1 matching over 7 bases. This CDR3 is 17 amino acids long. J was trimmed by 3 bases and V by 5 bases; bases with no gene match: 16. The germline V gene encodes CDR1 MNHEY and CDR2 SMNVEV (reference sequence). The CDR3 DNA is TGTGCCAGCAGTCTAACCCCCAGGACAGGTGAACACTACGAGCAGTACTTC. Protein sequence: CASSLTPRTGEHYEQYF.

The chain links TRBV4-3 to TRBJ2-1; 7 bases align to TRBD1. J lost 3 bases, V lost 4 bases, and 6 bases had no gene match. CDR1 and CDR2 from the germline V gene are LGHNA and YSLEER. The CDR3 covers 15 residues. The CDR3 region has the DNA TGCGCCAGCAGCCCCGGGACAGACCACTACAATGAGCAGTTCTTC. This encodes CASSPGTDHYNEQFF.

This clone came up a few times. As DNA, the CDR3 is TGTGCCAGCAGCTTCCGGGAGGGCGAGACCCAGTACTTC. As protein: CASSFREGETQYF. The gene calls are TRBV7-9 and TRBJ2-5; TRBD2 aligns across 8 bases. This CDR3 contains 13 residues. Per the germline V gene, CDR1 is SEHNR and CDR2 is FQNEAQ (reference sequence). Germline trimming cut 3 bases from V and 5 bases from J; bases unmatched to any gene: 2.

This clone was found once. This chain connects TRBV4-1 to TRBJ2-7, with TRBD2 matching 7 bases. CDR1 and CDR2 from the germline V gene are MGHRA and YSYEKL. V trimming: 0 bases; J trimming: 4 bases; junction bases outside the gene matches: 15. The CDR3 length is 18 residues. The CDR3, as DNA: TGCGCCAGCAGCCAAGATCCGCCCCGTGGGGGGAGGGTGTACGAGCAGTACTTC. This gives the protein CASSQDPPRGGRVYEQYF.

The CDR3 DNA follows: TGTGCCATCAGTGAGAACAGGGGGCTCCACAATGAGCAGTTCTTC. It encodes CAISENRGLHNEQFF. The chain uses TRBV10-3 and TRBJ2-1; 9 positions match TRBD1. After removal of 2 bases from V and 5 bases from J, the junction contained 4 bases not matched to a gene. CDR3 size: 15 residues. The germline V gene has CDR1 ENHRY and CDR2 SYGVKD.